The sequence of this T cell receptor (beta chain) was determined in a study of control samples from healthy donors and cancer patients. TCRdb's table, derived via immunoSEQ multiplex PCR, lists solely in-frame clones and lacks some. The data show roughly 120,000 clones, with around 96% seen just once and around 3.6% held by the top ten. With 4 bases removed from V and 4 bases from J, the gap between germline ends came to 23 bases. CDR1 and CDR2 (germline): SEHNR, FQNEAQ (reference sequence). The length of the CDR3 is 17 residues. The chain recombines TRBV7-9 with TRBJ2-7; D may match TRBD1 or TRBD2 (5 bases each). This TCR derives from a man aged 30-40 years in good health. The sequenced sample was blood. This CDR3 is CASSSTTSGRGRYEQYF. CDR3 in DNA: TGTGCCAGCAGCTCCACGACTTCGGGTAGGGGACGATACGAGCAGTACTTC.